Below, 6 T cell receptor beta chains from the same sample are listed, as sequenced in a study of graft-versus-host responses after intestinal transplantation. This table comes from immunoSEQ multiplex PCR, and its TCRdb copy is limited to in-frame clones, with some not included. The data contain over 10,000 clones, approximately 84% of them singletons. The sample was PBMCs, taken after intestinal transplantation. All receptors come from a human patient who received an intestinal transplant, so some T cells may come from the graft donor.

The chain links TRBV4-1 to TRBJ2-1; 8 positions agree with TRBD2. Germline V gene data show CDR1 as MGHRA and CDR2 as YSYEKL. The CDR3 length is 15 residues. The trim removed 4 bases at V and 3 bases at J, leaving 5 bases unmatched. CDR3 residues: CASSPAAGVYNEQFF. In nucleotides, the CDR3 is TGCGCCAGCAGCCCCGCAGCGGGAGTCTACAATGAGCAGTTCTTC.

CDR3 DNA sequence: TGTGCCAGCAGCTCACATGGGACAGGAACCTACGAGCAGTACTTC. It codes for CASSSHGTGTYEQYF. The chain recombines TRBV13 with TRBJ2-7; 8 nucleotides line up with TRBD1. Germline lookup yields CDR1 PRHDT and CDR2 FYEKMQ (reference sequence). Trimming removed 4 bases from V and 2 bases from J; junction bases left unmatched: 7. The CDR3 length is 15 residues.

The genes are TRBV30 and TRBJ1-1; D is undetermined. V was trimmed by 5 bases and J by 2 bases, leaving 6 bases between them. CDR1 is GTSNPN, CDR2 SVGIG, per germline (reference sequence). This CDR3 has 11 residues. The CDR3 protein is CAWGRNTEAFF. The CDR3 DNA sequence: TGTGCCTGGGGACGCAACACTGAAGCTTTCTTT.

This clone was seen a few times. The gene calls are TRBV5-1 and TRBJ2-7; 7 nucleotides line up with TRBD1. The CDR3 is 14 amino acids. In germline, CDR1 is SGHRS, CDR2 YFSETQ. V was clipped by 4 bases and J by 2 bases; unmatched bases: 6. CDR3 in amino acids: CASSDRQGTYEQYF. The CDR3 DNA follows: TGCGCCAGCAGCGACCGACAGGGCACCTACGAGCAGTACTTC.

This chain links TRBV11-2 with TRBJ1-5; TRBD1 agrees at 8 bases. The CDR3 runs 15 residues. V was pared by 5 bases and J by 5 bases, with 8 bases of the junction left unmatched. In germline, CDR1 is SGHAT, CDR2 FQNNGV. Here the CDR3 reads CASSKSQQGDQPQHF. CDR3 bases: TGTGCCAGCAGCAAATCACAACAGGGGGATCAGCCCCAGCATTTT.

This chain links TRBV7-5 with TRBJ2-5; the table names TRBD2, a call not compared with the DNA. TRBV7-5 is designated a pseudogene. The CDR3 runs to 17 residues. In nucleotides, the CDR3 is TGTGCCAGAAGCTCCCCTCGGGACTACCCGTACCAAGAGACCCAGTACTTC. Protein: CARSSPRDYPYQETQYF.